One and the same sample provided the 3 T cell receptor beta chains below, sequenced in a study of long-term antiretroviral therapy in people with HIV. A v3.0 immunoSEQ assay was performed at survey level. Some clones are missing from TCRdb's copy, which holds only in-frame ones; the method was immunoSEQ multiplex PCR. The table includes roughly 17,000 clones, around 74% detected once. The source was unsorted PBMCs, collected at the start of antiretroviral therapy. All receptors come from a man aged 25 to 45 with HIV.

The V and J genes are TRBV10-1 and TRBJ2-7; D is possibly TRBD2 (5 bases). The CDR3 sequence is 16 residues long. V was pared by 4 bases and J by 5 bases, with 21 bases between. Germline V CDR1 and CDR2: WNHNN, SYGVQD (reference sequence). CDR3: CASSGTAGRSTDEQYF. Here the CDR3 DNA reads TGCGCCAGCAGTGGCACGGCGGGCCGATCAACTGACGAGCAGTACTTC.

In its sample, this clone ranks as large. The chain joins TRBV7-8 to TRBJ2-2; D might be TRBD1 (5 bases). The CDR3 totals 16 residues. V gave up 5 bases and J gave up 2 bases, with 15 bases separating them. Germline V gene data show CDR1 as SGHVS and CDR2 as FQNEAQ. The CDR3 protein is CASSPGAFSNTGELFF. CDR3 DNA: TGTGCCAGCAGCCCTGGGGCATTTAGTAACACCGGGGAGCTGTTTTTT.

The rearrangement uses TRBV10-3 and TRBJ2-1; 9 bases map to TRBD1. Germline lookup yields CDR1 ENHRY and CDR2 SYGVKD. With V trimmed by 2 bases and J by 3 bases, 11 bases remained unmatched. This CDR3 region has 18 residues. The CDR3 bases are TGTGCCATCAGTGAGCGGCAAACACAGGGGGCCTTCTACAATGAGCAGTTCTTC. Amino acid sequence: CAISERQTQGAFYNEQFF.